The 10 T cell receptor beta chains given below trace back to one sample, sequenced in a study of CD8 T cells in ankylosing spondylitis (dated by TCRdb to 2015 to 2018). Findings and caveats that apply to the study as a whole: Blood from ankylosing spondylitis patients appeared to be characterized by a TCR beta motif composed of eight or nine highly homologous amino acid variants.

Library prep was done by 5' RACE. Sequencing took place on an Illumina HiSeq 2500. The public reads were reprocessed in TCRdb via fastp at Q25 and MiXCR, keeping in-frame beta chains. CDR3 protein duplicates are merged, each entry listing the most common genes and DNA. The sample table lists fewer than 550,000 distinct CDR3 sequences, approximately 5.3% of them with a count of one. The ten top clones hold under 4.5% of the sample. Antigen specificity for these receptors is unknown. The material sequenced was blood, either unsorted or a sorted T cell fraction (not recorded which). These receptors all come from a male donor with ankylosing spondylitis.

This clonotype was seen repeatedly, ten times or more. The rearrangement uses TRBV25-1 and TRBJ1-3; no clear D. Germline CDR1 MGHDK, CDR2 SYGVNS. The CDR3 consists of 17 residues. V lost 4 bases and J 2 bases, leaving 18 bases between the germline ends. CDR3 region: CASSGWGGSKAGNTIYF. Written as DNA, the CDR3 is TGTGCCAGCAGTGGATGGGGAGGGTCGAAGGCTGGAAACACCATATATTTT.

Points on this clonotype: The junction departs from the called germline gene at one end, perhaps through a read error. This chain connects TRBV27 to TRBJ1-2, with D maybe TRBD1 (5 bases). Germline V gives CDR1 MNHEY, CDR2 SMNVEV (reference sequence). This CDR3 comprises 13 residues. The CDR3 is CASSQIRGYGYSF. Here the CDR3 DNA reads TGTGCCAGCAGTCAGATACGGGGCTATGGCTACTCCTTC.

Ten or more counts support this clonotype. This chain connects TRBV7-2 to TRBJ2-3, with D hard to call. Germline values: CDR1 SGHTA, CDR2 FQGNSA. Trimming removed 8 bases from V and 2 bases from J, with 11 bases in between. The CDR3 loop spans 13 amino acids. In nucleotides, the CDR3 is TGTGCCAGCTCGCAAAGACCCACAGATACGCAGTATTTT. Translating gives CASSQRPTDTQYF. Full variable domain (rest looked up from reference TRBV7-2 and TRBJ2-3): GAGVSQSPSNKVTEKGKDVELRCDPISGHTALYWYRQSLGQGLEFLIYFQGNSAPDKSGLPSDRFSAERTGGSVSTLTIQRTQQEDSAVYLCASSQRPTDTQYFGPGTRLTVL.

Many counts were recorded for this clonotype. This CDR3 is CASSYSGPYTDTQYF. CDR3 nucleotide sequence: TGTGCCAGCAGTTACTCCGGACCCTACACAGATACGCAGTATTTT. The V and J genes are TRBV6-5 and TRBJ2-3; unclear D gene. Trimming cost V 0 bases and J 2 bases, with 9 bases left between them. From germline, CDR1 is MNHEY and CDR2 SVGAGI. CDR3 length equals 15 residues.

This clonotype was observed many times. The chain recombines TRBV5-1 with TRBJ1-4; tentative D call: TRBD1 (5 bases). Per germline, CDR1 SGHRS and CDR2 YFSETQ. V gave up 0 bases and J gave up 10 bases, with 13 bases separating them. The CDR3 length is 14 residues. In DNA form, the CDR3 reads TGCGCCAGCAGCTTGGATTCAGGGACCTTAAAACTGTTTTTT. Translation: CASSLDSGTLKLFF.

This clonotype has a count of ten or more. This rearrangement joins TRBV20-1 to TRBJ2-3; no clear D gene. The germline V gene has CDR1 DFQATT and CDR2 SNEGSKA (reference sequence). The V gene lost 3 bases and the J gene lost 2 bases, with 12 bases spanning the gap. The CDR3 sequence is 14 residues long. The CDR3 DNA reads as TGCAGTGCTAGGCCCTCGTGGATCACAGATACGCAGTATTTT. As protein: CSARPSWITDTQYF.

This clonotype was found many times. The chain has TRBV7-3 and TRBJ2-5; D may be TRBD2 (5 bases). V lost 5 bases and J 3 bases, leaving 16 bases between the germline ends. Germline-derived CDR1 and CDR2 are SGHTA and FQGTGA. The length of the CDR3 is 15 residues. This CDR3 reads CASSRLHGEEETQYF. Here the CDR3 DNA reads TGTGCCAGCAGCCGGCTACACGGGGAAGAAGAGACCCAGTACTTC.

This clonotype was seen ten or more times. The genes are TRBV27 and TRBJ1-5; 7 bases align to TRBD1. CDR3 length: 16 amino acids. Germline values: CDR1 MNHEY, CDR2 SMNVEV (reference sequence). The trim removed 9 bases at V and 0 bases at J, leaving 11 bases unmatched. CDR3 sequence reads: CASIFLRGNSNQPQHF. The CDR3 region has the DNA TGTGCCAGTATTTTCCTCAGGGGGAATAGCAATCAGCCCCAGCATTTT.

The table lists this clonotype with many counts. This chain links TRBV5-1 with TRBJ2-2, with TRBD2 identical over 8 bases. CDR3 length: 16 residues. The V gene end was trimmed by 1 base and the J gene end by 4 bases; junction bases not matched to a gene: 6. In germline, CDR1 is SGHRS, CDR2 YFSETQ. The CDR3 region is CASSLTGTRGTGELFF. CDR3 bases: TGCGCCAGCAGCTTGACCGGGACTAGAGGCACCGGGGAGCTGTTTTTT.

In DNA, the CDR3 is TGCGCCAGCAGCCAAGGTTTTGGTCGGGGAGCGAACACTGAAGCTTTCTTT. The encoded protein is CASSQGFGRGANTEAFF. The J gene is TRBJ1-1, the V gene TRBV4-3; D is unresolved. The CDR3 has 17 amino acids. From germline, CDR1 is LGHNA and CDR2 YSLEER. Trimming left V 1 base short and J 1 base short, with 16 bases between.